Below, 10 T cell receptor beta chains from the same sample are listed, as sequenced in a study of T cells after yellow fever vaccination. TCRdb ran MiXCR on the 5' RACE reads and lists one entry per CDR3 protein. This table has 95,000 to 150,000 distinct CDR3 sequences, almost 9% appearing once. The starting material was CD8+ T cells sorted from PBMCs, obtained on the day of the yellow fever booster vaccination. These receptor sequences come from a man between 18 and 35 years old who received the YFV17D yellow fever vaccine.

The chain links TRBV28 to TRBJ1-1, with no clear D. Per germline, CDR1 MDHEN and CDR2 SYDVKM. The length of the CDR3 is 13 residues. V was cut by 4 bases and J by 0 bases, with 6 bases left in between. The chain's CDR3 is CASSSLLNTEAFF. CDR3 nucleotide sequence: TGTGCCAGCAGTTCCCTCTTGAACACTGAAGCTTTCTTT. Using reference TRBV28 and TRBJ1-1 for the parts outside the CDR3, the full variable domain is DVKVTQSSRYLVKRTGEKVFLECVQDMDHENMFWYRQDPGLGLRLIYFSYDVKMKEKGDIPEGYSVSREKKERFSLILESASTNQTSMYLCASSSLLNTEAFFGQGTRLTVV.

The chain uses TRBV6-4 and TRBJ1-2; D is unresolved. CDR1 and CDR2 from the germline V gene are MRHNA and SNTAGT. This CDR3 spans 14 amino acids. Trimming left V 8 bases short and J 7 bases short, with 20 bases between. The CDR3 DNA reads as TGTGCCAGCGGGGTTTGGCGAATATTCTCTGGCTACACCTTC. It specifies CASGVWRIFSGYTF.

This clonotype occurred many times. This chain links TRBV12-3 or TRBV12-4 with TRBJ1-1; D remains ambiguous. V lost 4 bases, J lost 7 bases, and 10 bases lay in between. The CDR3 runs to 12 residues. CDR3 region: CASSSVRNEAFF. CDR3 in DNA: TGTGCCAGCAGTTCAGTGAGAAATGAAGCTTTCTTT.

This clonotype was picked up many times. The chain is built from TRBV4-3 and TRBJ2-4; tentatively, D is TRBD1 or TRBD2 (5 bases each). Germline V CDR1 and CDR2: LGHNA, YSLEER. The CDR3 totals 19 residues. Trimming shortened V by 1 base and J by 0 bases, and 19 bases separated the two germline ends. CDR3 amino acids: CASSQALNRRGLAKNIQYF. In DNA form, the CDR3 reads TGCGCCAGCAGCCAAGCCCTAAACAGGCGAGGGCTAGCCAAAAACATTCAGTACTTC.

Of note for this clonotype: Relative to the germline gene, one junction end is altered; a read error may explain this. This rearrangement joins TRBV6-1 to TRBJ2-1; 9 bases agree with TRBD1. The germline CDR1 and CDR2 sequences are MNHNS and SASEGT. CDR3 length: 16 residues. Here the CDR3 DNA reads TGTGCCAGCAGTCCCAAGATTTATGGACAGGGGAATGGGCAGTTCTTC. As protein: CASSPKIYGQGNGQFF.

In this sample, this clonotype turned up many times. This chain links TRBV6-5 with TRBJ2-1, with a tentative D call TRBD1 (6 bases). Deletions cut 2 bases from V and 3 bases from J, with 8 bases between. The CDR3 is made up of 14 amino acids. CDR1 is MNHEY and CDR2 is SVGAGI in the germline V gene. CDR3 bases: TGTGCCAGCAGTTACGGACAGAGCTACAATGAGCAGTTCTTC. Translation gives CASSYGQSYNEQFF.

This clonotype has more than one count but fewer than ten. V gene TRBV7-9 combines with J gene TRBJ2-6; maybe TRBD1 (6 bases). The ends were cut back, 1 base at V and 2 bases at J, with 12 bases in the middle. This CDR3 contains 17 residues. Germline V lookup: CDR1 SEHNR, CDR2 FQNEAQ (reference sequence). The CDR3 bases are TGTGCCAGCAGCTTAGTCGGCCGGACAGCTGGGGCCAACGTCCTGACTTTC. Amino acids: CASSLVGRTAGANVLTF. The full variable domain, completed using reference TRBV7-9 and TRBJ2-6, is DTGVSQNPRHKITKRGQNVTFRCDPISEHNRLYWYRQTLGQGPEFLTYFQNEAQLEKSRLLSDRFSAERPKGSFSTLEIQRTEQGDSAMYLCASSLVGRTAGANVLTFGAGSRLTVL.

This clonotype has a count of ten or more. The CDR3 DNA reads TGCGCCAGCAGCTTGAGGCCAGCGGGGGACCACTTCTACAATGAGCAGTTCTTC. Its protein is CASSLRPAGDHFYNEQFF. V and J are TRBV5-1 and TRBJ2-1; 8 bases agree with TRBD2. Germline CDR1 and CDR2: SGHRS and YFSETQ. The CDR3 is 18 residues long. Trimming cost V 1 base and J 3 bases; bases outside gene matches: 12. Using reference TRBV5-1 and TRBJ2-1 for the parts outside the CDR3, the full variable domain is KAGVTQTPRYLIKTRGQQVTLSCSPISGHRSVSWYQQTPGQGLQFLFEYFSETQRNKGNFPGRFSGRQFSNSRSEMNVSTLELGDSALYLCASSLRPAGDHFYNEQFFGPGTRLTVL.

The chain has TRBV19 and TRBJ2-2; no firm D call. The CDR3 consists of 16 residues. Germline assignment: CDR1 LNHDA and CDR2 SQIVND (reference sequence). Trimming stripped 6 bases from V and 3 bases from J, with 17 bases between. The chain's CDR3 is CASSDLSMLDTGELFF. CDR3 sequence (DNA): TGTGCCAGTAGCGACTTGTCTATGCTGGACACCGGGGAGCTGTTTTTT.

There are a few counts of this clonotype. CDR3 in amino acids: CASSQETGANYGYTF. The DNA of the CDR3 is TGTGCCAGCAGCCAAGAGACAGGAGCTAACTATGGCTACACCTTC. This rearrangement joins TRBV7-2 to TRBJ1-2; tentative D call: TRBD1 (6 bases). With 5 bases removed from V and 0 bases from J, the gap between germline ends came to 13 bases. This CDR3 contains 15 residues. Germline V CDR1 and CDR2: SGHTA, FQGNSA.